Listed below are T cell receptor beta chains from one sample, sequenced in a study of technical replicates of blood from a handful of donors. Some clones are missing from TCRdb's copy, which holds only in-frame ones; the method was immunoSEQ multiplex PCR. Of 65,000 to 95,000 clones in the sample, approximately 96% were seen once. What was sequenced was T cells isolated from PBMCs. All receptors come from a human donor in good health. The CDR3 runs from the conserved cysteine through the conserved F or W. D genes are given only for firm matches. Size is omitted from some rows. Given values are once, few, many or a class for expanded clones.

CDR3aa	CDR3nt	abundance	d_gene	v_gene	j_gene
CASSHVQGSTEAFF	TGCGCCAGCAGCCATGTACAGGGGAGCACTGAAGCTTTCTTT	-	TRBD1	TRBV4-1	TRBJ1-1
CASSLGAAGEMGTQYF	TGTGCCAGCAGTTTAGGCGCGGCGGGAGAAATGGGGACCCAGTACTTC	-	TRBD2	TRBV28	TRBJ2-5
CASRRGTEAFF	TGTGCCAGCAGGCGAGGGACTGAAGCTTTCTTT	-	-	TRBV6-1	TRBJ1-1
CASSITQMNTGELFF	TGTGCCAGTAGTATCACGCAGATGAACACCGGGGAGCTGTTTTTT	once	-	TRBV19	TRBJ2-2
CASSPLTDTFQETQYF	TGTGCCAGCAGTCCTCTTACCGACACCTTCCAAGAGACCCAGTACTTC	-	-	TRBV11-3	TRBJ2-5
CASSVSGDGYTF	TGTGCCAGCAGCGTAAGCGGGGATGGCTACACCTTC	-	-	TRBV9	TRBJ1-2
CASSLIAGSYEQYF	TGTGCCAGCAGTCTGATAGCGGGGTCCTACGAGCAGTACTTC	-	TRBD2	TRBV28	TRBJ2-7
CASSRYRANTEAFF	TGTGCCAGCAGCCGTTACAGGGCGAACACTGAAGCTTTCTTT	-	-	TRBV6-6	TRBJ1-1
CAISGGRELTTYEQYF	TGTGCCATCAGTGGGGGGCGGGAGCTCACTACTTACGAGCAGTACTTC	-	-	TRBV10-3	TRBJ2-7
CASSRIGQGAFYNEQFF	TGCGCCAGCAGCCGTATAGGACAGGGGGCTTTCTACAATGAGCAGTTCTTC	-	TRBD1	TRBV4-1	TRBJ2-1
CASSQPLGNYNEQFF	TGTGCCAGCAGCCAACCCCTAGGAAACTACAATGAGCAGTTCTTC	-	-	TRBV14	TRBJ2-1
CASSLASQNYGYTF	TGTGCCAGCAGCTTAGCTAGTCAGAACTATGGCTACACCTTC	-	-	TRBV11-3	TRBJ1-2
CASSLGRGNEQFF	TGTGCCAGCAGTTTAGGGCGGGGCAATGAGCAGTTCTTC	-	-	TRBV27	TRBJ2-1
CASSGQGARAGYTF	TGTGCCAGCAGCGGGCAGGGGGCGCGAGCTGGCTACACCTTC	-	TRBD1	TRBV9	TRBJ1-2
CASRIGRQGAYGYTF	TGTGCCAGCAGGATAGGGCGACAGGGGGCCTATGGCTACACCTTC	-	TRBD1	TRBV5-4	TRBJ1-2
CASSEGTGTKAFF	TGTGCCAGCAGTGAAGGGACAGGGACTAAAGCTTTCTTT	-	TRBD1	TRBV6-1	TRBJ1-1
CANSLTRLAGYAAQFF	TGTGCCAACAGCTTAACCCGACTAGCGGGATACGCCGCACAGTTCTTC	-	TRBD2	TRBV5-6	TRBJ2-1
CASSLTASYGYTF	TGTGCCAGCAGTCTGACAGCGAGCTATGGCTACACCTTC	-	-	TRBV6-5	TRBJ1-2
CASSFQGATSGANVLTF	TGCGCCAGCAGCTTCCAGGGGGCCACCTCTGGGGCCAACGTCCTGACTTTC	-	TRBD1	TRBV5-1	TRBJ2-6
CASSPRTERGNTIYF	TGCGCCAGCAGCCCGCGGACAGAACGTGGAAACACCATATATTTT	few	-	TRBV5-1	TRBJ1-3
CASTPGQGIVSPLHF	TGTGCCAGCACCCCGGGACAGGGTATAGTTTCACCCCTCCACTTT	-	TRBD1	TRBV6-5	TRBJ1-6
CASSPGQAGNTIYF	TGTGCCAGCAGCCCTGGACAGGCTGGAAACACCATATATTTT	-	TRBD1	TRBV13	TRBJ1-3
CASSVAGSGANVLTF	TGTGCCAGCAGCGTAGCAGGGTCTGGGGCCAACGTCCTGACTTTC	few	-	TRBV9	TRBJ2-6
CASRLTGNTEAFF	TGTGCCAGCAGATTGACAGGGAACACTGAAGCTTTCTTT	-	-	TRBV6-6	TRBJ1-1
CASSQGTGGMRNTIYF	TGCGCCAGCAGCCAAGGGACAGGGGGAATGAGAAACACCATATATTTT	-	TRBD1	TRBV4-1	TRBJ1-3
CASSLEQAGYTGELFF	TGCGCCAGCAGCTTGGAGCAGGCGGGGTACACCGGGGAGCTGTTTTTT	-	-	TRBV5-1	TRBJ2-2
CASRSSGGSYGYTF	TGTGCCAGCAGGAGCTCAGGGGGCAGCTATGGCTACACCTTC	-	TRBD1	TRBV28	TRBJ1-2
CASSLVGVQYF	TGTGCCAGCAGCTTAGTCGGGGTCCAGTACTTC	-	-	TRBV7-2	TRBJ2-5
CASSFGQGQLEDSGNTIYF	TGTGCCAGCAGCTTTGGACAGGGACAGCTGGAAGACTCTGGAAACACCATATATTTT	-	TRBD1	TRBV5-4	TRBJ1-3
CAWSARDRDAGELFF	TGTGCCTGGAGTGCCCGGGACAGGGATGCCGGGGAGCTGTTTTTT	once	TRBD1	TRBV30	TRBJ2-2
CASSYGLAHEQYF	TGTGCCAGCAGTTATGGACTAGCGCACGAGCAGTACTTC	once	TRBD2	TRBV6-5	TRBJ2-7
CASSPSSGANVLTF	TGTGCCAGCAGCCCGAGCTCTGGGGCCAACGTCCTGACTTTC	-	-	TRBV7-7	TRBJ2-6
CASSLEGGEFF	TGTGCCAGCAGCTTGGAAGGGGGAGAGTTCTTC	-	-	TRBV7-9	TRBJ2-1
CASSDPRTGSNEKLFF	TGTGCCAGCAGCGACCCTAGGACAGGGTCGAATGAAAAACTGTTTTTT	-	TRBD1	TRBV9	TRBJ1-4
CASSNVGNQPQHF	TGTGCCAGTAGCAATGTGGGCAATCAGCCCCAGCATTTT	once	-	TRBV27	TRBJ1-5
CSVEESGDGDTEAFF	TGCAGCGTTGAAGAATCGGGGGATGGGGACACTGAAGCTTTCTTT	-	-	TRBV29-1	TRBJ1-1
CASSLQGRNEQFF	TGTGCCAGCAGCTTACAGGGGCGCAATGAGCAGTTCTTC	-	TRBD1	TRBV6-5	TRBJ2-1
CARRLAGGRTDTQYF	TGTGCCCGGAGACTAGCGGGAGGGCGCACAGATACGCAGTATTTT	-	TRBD2	TRBV30	TRBJ2-3
CASSPDRVTYGYTF	TGTGCCAGCAGCCCCGACAGGGTAACCTATGGCTACACCTTC	once	TRBD1	TRBV9	TRBJ1-2
CASSRGPYYEQYF	TGCGCCAGCAGCCGCGGGCCCTACTACGAGCAGTACTTC	-	-	TRBV4-1	TRBJ2-7
CSATVNYGYTF	TGCAGTGCTACTGTTAACTATGGCTACACCTTC	-	-	TRBV20-1	TRBJ1-2
CASSESKSLFQYF	TGCGCCAGCAGTGAGTCGAAGAGCCTGTTCCAGTACTTC	-	-	TRBV10-2	TRBJ2-5
CASSIRTDFEQFF	TGTGCCAGCAGCATAAGGACAGACTTTGAGCAGTTCTTC	-	-	TRBV7-9	TRBJ2-1
CASSSPRGPGNTEAFF	TGTGCCAGCAGTTCCCCCCGGGGTCCGGGTAACACTGAAGCTTTCTTT	-	-	TRBV6-5	TRBJ1-1
CASSQELAVDEQFF	TGTGCCAGCAGCCAAGAACTAGCGGTGGATGAGCAGTTCTTC	-	TRBD2	TRBV4-2	TRBJ2-1
CAWSVRGWYEQYF	TGTGCCTGGAGTGTGAGGGGGTGGTACGAGCAGTACTTC	-	-	TRBV30	TRBJ2-7
CSVGGQGSGNTIYF	TGCAGCGTTGGGGGACAGGGCTCTGGAAACACCATATATTTT	-	TRBD1	TRBV29-1	TRBJ1-3
CASSPRSGSVETQYF	TGTGCCAGCAGCCCCCGTAGCGGGAGCGTGGAGACCCAGTACTTC	-	TRBD2	TRBV7-2	TRBJ2-5